Sequencing of this T cell receptor (beta chain) was carried out in a study of early T cells in non-severe SARS-CoV-2 infection (dated by TCRdb to the early 2020s). In the study overall: Because TCR sequencing relied on bulk RNA taken from unsorted whole blood, pairing of alpha and beta chains was not possible.

A case-control design nested within a healthcare worker cohort in London, UK, was used, with weekly nasopharyngeal swab PCR tests and blood sampling performed. Between 23 and 31 March 2020, the week of the UK lockdown, healthcare workers were enrolled and then followed up weekly for as long as 16 weeks. In regard to this clonotype: The target of this receptor is not known. No much larger clone is present one base from it, and per-base qualities are unavailable.

As encoded in the germline V gene, CDR1 is SGHRS while CDR2 is YFSETQ. Deletion took 6 bases off V and 5 bases off J, with a span of 17 bases between the germline ends. Inclusive of the bounding cysteine and phenylalanine, the CDR3 is 14 residues long. The entry retains the CDR3 DNA only, 42 bases that are in frame from base 1. Library construction relied on 5' RACE. Sequencing took place on a NextSeq 500. The TCR library protocol attached unique molecular identifiers to individual cDNA molecules to correct for sequencing error and PCR bias. TCR alpha and beta chains were both sequenced, and the abundances of alpha and beta sequences in each sample were closely correlated with each other. As for how the authors treated the data: Decombinator V4 was used to annotate TCR sequences for V gene, J gene and CDR3. Expanded TCRs were defined as changing significantly between any two time points under a Poisson model with p below 0.0001. TCR abundances were normalised to the total number of TCRs sequenced per sample and were expressed as counts per million. MAIT TCRs were defined by TRAV1-2 paired with TRAJ12, TRAJ20 or TRAJ33, and iNKT TCRs by TRAV10 paired with TRAJ18. VDJdb, accessed 1 November 2021, was searched for CMV, EBV and SARS-CoV-2 annotated TCRs, excluding TCRs annotated for multiple antigens. In TCRdb, the public reads were trimmed at Q25 with fastp and aligned with MiXCR, with productive beta chains retained. All rows with the same CDR3 protein become a single entry with the most common DNA and genes. Here the V and J calls rest on TCRdb's processing, not on the authors' analysis. The sample yields some 96,000 distinct CDR3 sequences; 15% were counted once. The ten largest clones represent around 6% of the sample.

The paper as a whole reports these results and caveats: VDJdb matching was skewed toward anti-spike CD8 responses and likely underestimated virus-specific expansions, missing private and CD4 specificities.

Sequencing was done on a sample of whole blood. The TCR sequence derives from an adult who was a healthcare worker with PCR-confirmed SARS-CoV-2 infection or an uninfected control (not recorded which). The chain joins TRBV5-1 to TRBJ1-2; the D region possibly corresponds to TRBD1 (5 bases align). The CDR3 loop reads CASTPEGTGYGYTF. The DNA sequence is TGCGCCAGCACCCCCGAGGGGACCGGGTATGGCTACACCTTC.